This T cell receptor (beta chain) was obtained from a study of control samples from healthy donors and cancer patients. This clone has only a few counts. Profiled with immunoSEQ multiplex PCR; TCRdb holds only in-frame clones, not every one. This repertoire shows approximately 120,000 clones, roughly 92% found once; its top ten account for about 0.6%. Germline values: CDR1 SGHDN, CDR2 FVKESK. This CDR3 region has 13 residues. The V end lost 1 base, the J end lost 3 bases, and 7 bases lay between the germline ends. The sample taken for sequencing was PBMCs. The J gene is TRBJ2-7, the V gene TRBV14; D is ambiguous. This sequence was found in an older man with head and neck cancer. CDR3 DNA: TGTGCCAGCAGCCAAGGGGCACTCTACGAGCAGTACTTC. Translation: CASSQGALYEQYF.